The clone carrying this TCR beta chain was recorded once. This record comes from a study of blood T cell repertoires in COVID-19. Overall study: Samples came from the United States, Italy and Spain, spanning acute and convalescent COVID-19. T cells, B-cell-depleted T cells, or PBMCs supplied cDNA or gDNA.

Original methodology: Reference gene primer amplification gave estimated nucleated cell counts. Some clones are missing from TCRdb's copy, which holds only in-frame ones; the method was immunoSEQ multiplex PCR. The DNA was the basis for D and trimming; V, J and clone size are from that table. The top ten clones hold 2% to 2.5% of a sample with approximately 170,000 clones, about 88% of them seen once. V shed 6 bases and J 6 bases; nucleotides not matched to a gene: 7. Germline V CDR1 and CDR2: MDHEN, SYDVKM. This CDR3 is built from 14 residues. The sample was peripheral blood. V and J are TRBV28 and TRBJ1-5; TRBD1 aligns across 8 bases. This sequence originates from a man in his fifties or sixties who had recovered from COVID-19. This CDR3 is CASRPGQGGQPQHF. CDR3 nucleotide sequence: TGTGCCAGCAGGCCCGGACAGGGCGGTCAGCCCCAGCATTTT.